The source of this T cell receptor beta chain is a study of graft-versus-host responses after intestinal transplantation. Produced via immunoSEQ multiplex PCR; TCRdb's table is partial and in-frame only. Of tens of thousands of clones in the sample, around 96% were seen once. The V gene lost 0 bases and the J gene lost 4 bases, with 3 bases spanning the gap. The V gene's germline CDR1 is LGHNA and CDR2 YSLEER. This CDR3 region has 13 residues. About this clone: What it recognizes is unknown. Other DNA sequences in this specimen translate into the identical CDR3.

The sequence was obtained from a human donor who was the organ donor for an intestinal transplant. The sequencing used unstimulated CD8+ T cells sorted from spleen or lymph node cells, collected before transplant. This chain connects TRBV4-3 to TRBJ2-2; D is uncertain. CDR3 sequence: CASSQDSTGELFF. The CDR3 DNA sequence: TGCGCCAGCAGCCAAGACTCCACCGGGGAGCTGTTTTTT.